This entry is about one T cell receptor beta chain. This clone has more than one count but fewer than ten. Its binding antigen is unknown. Base quality data are lacking; no much larger clone is found one base away. The immunoSEQ Assay, a bias-controlled multiplex PCR, was used to amplify TCRbeta CDR3 regions from genomic DNA. Turning to the authors' computational methods: The number of nucleated cells in each sample was estimated by amplification of reference gene primers within the assay. To quantify the absolute abundance of each unique TCRbeta CDR3 rearrangement, sequence reads were collapsed and filtered. For each sample, productive Simpson clonality was calculated as the square root of Simpson's diversity index over productive rearrangements. Sourced from immuneACCESS, this table was stored by TCRdb with only in-frame sequences that have V and J called. A share of the clones is absent; for the studies checked, an unresolved V gene accounts for under half, and the remainder has no known explanation. Clone size and V and J calls were adopted from that table, with D and trimming inferred from the DNA. A total of some 140,000 clones appear in this sample, 80% to 85% of them only once. 5.5% of the sample is taken by the ten largest.

This record belongs to a study of blood T cell repertoires in COVID-19 (dated by TCRdb to 2018 to 2021). Context from the whole study: Collaborator samples came from the United States, Italy and Spain and covered acute and convalescent phases of COVID-19. Nearly every sample came with metadata listing a de-identified subject ID, COVID-19 status, age in years and sex. The prospective study material was composed of cDNA or gDNA derived from T cells, B-cell-depleted T cells, or PBMCs. HLA class I and class II types, where available, came from metadata supplied by the sample provider rather than from assay-based typing. The repertoires were made available in a free public database intended to serve as a resource for research on the immune response to SARS-CoV-2. Samples were obtained from the ongoing ImmuneRACE study (first 160 participants) and from over a thousand subjects provided by 6 global collaborators. The dataset comprised deeply sampled blood TCRbeta repertoires from subjects exposed to, actively infected with, or recovered from COVID-19.

Overall study outcomes, separate from this receptor: Clinical and demographic metadata were provided uncurated, with the amount varying by source and participant.

Enrolling through a virtual design, the prospective study's participants ranged in age from roughly 18 to 95 years and lived across some 22 United States geographic areas. In the prospective study, cohorts were assigned on the basis of participant-reported clinical history obtained from a screening survey and a study questionnaire. Mobile phlebotomists in the prospective study collected whole blood, serum and a nasopharyngeal or oropharyngeal swab from every participant. Over a roughly 2-month period, participants in the prospective study had the option of providing additional blood draws and questionnaires. Blood samples from the prospective study were shipped frozen or at room temperature prior to DNA extraction. V is clipped by 1 base and J by 7 bases, and the sequence between their germline boundaries is 2 bases long. The CDR3 numbers 11 residues from cysteine through phenylalanine. The kept DNA is CDR3 alone, 33 bases in frame from the first base. From a lookup of the germline V gene, CDR1 and CDR2 are SGHDN and FVKESK.

Sequencing was done on a sample of PBMCs or T cells enriched from blood (not recorded which). The rearranged segments are TRBV14 and TRBJ2-1, with no confident D gene call. The sequence came from a middle-aged man with acute COVID-19. The CDR3 loop reads CASSQANEQFF. Read as DNA, the sequence is TGTGCCAGCAGCCAAGCTAATGAGCAGTTCTTC.